These T cell receptor beta chains were read from a single sample in a study of T cell responses to AZD1222 COVID-19 vaccine. The assay was immunoSEQ multiplex PCR, and TCRdb's table has in-frame clones only and misses some. Here the sample spans 100,000 to 150,000 clones, 85% to 90% being singletons. The sample here was peripheral blood, taken on day 0 of MenACWY control vaccination. These receptors were taken from an adult in good health. Each CDR3 is given with its conserved first and last residue. Fields, in order: V gene, CDR3 protein.

TRBV12-3/TRBV12-4 | CASIRVGELFF
TRBV7-2 | CASSFTGQYNEQFF
TRBV7-9 | CASSLTSGTDTQYF
TRBV19 | CASSSSGSPEQYF
TRBV11-1 | CASSAGTQLREQYF
TRBV11-2 | CASSLEYRESSYEQYF
TRBV12-3/TRBV12-4 | CASSRVRGSPLHF
TRBV10-3 | CAISVGGPLSHNEQFF
TRBV5-4 | CASSLDTAQPQHF
TRBV5-1 | CASRTELTGELFF
TRBV5-1 | CASGTGGGLGYTF
TRBV4-1 | CASTSRLADSYNEQFF
TRBV5-4 | CASRELAEQETQYF
TRBV5-6 | CASSLAGGGGNQPQHF
TRBV3-1/TRBV3-2 | CASSHTDTQYF
TRBV12-3/TRBV12-4 | CASSLQGETQHF
TRBV5-6 | CASSPLSLAGSSYEQYF
TRBV6-6 | CASSSPNGGTVGYTF
TRBV6-2/TRBV6-3 | CASSYASNYEQYF
TRBV6-2/TRBV6-3 | CASSYGGFTGSYRGDTDTQYF
TRBV2 | CASSETGEGGYTF
TRBV7-2 | CASRSAQGGMDQPQHF
TRBV6-5 | CASRGPGETQYF
TRBV4-3 | CASSQDRGQPQHF
TRBV29-1 | CSDGDRSTDTQYF
TRBV3-1/TRBV3-2 | CASSPTSGRRYEQYF
TRBV5-8 | CASSLGILDTQYF
TRBV24-1 | CATSDALNGEQYF
TRBV11-3 | CASSFRTSGQNTDTQYF
TRBV29-1 | CSVQLQGIQPQHF
TRBV11-3 | CASSLDLRLRSPTEAFF
TRBV21-1 | CASSKAEAGFGGYTF
TRBV7-2 | CASSLAKASSSYNEQFF
TRBV7-8 | CASSSRDRGEQYF
TRBV5-5 | CASSQQGSVNTGELFF
TRBV9 | CASSVDGSYEQYF
TRBV6-1 | CASSERQGDYNEQFF
TRBV5-4 | CASIDRATNSPLHF
TRBV28 | CASISAGGGTSYEQYF
TRBV5-6 | CASSWGLSSGNTIYF
TRBV4-2 | CASSQAGGVLSYEQYF
TRBV24-1 | CATSDSGTGGWETQYF
TRBV19 | CASTWGSFSGNTIYF
TRBV5-8 | CASSLGMGNSPLHF
TRBV27 | CASSYGDGTSEAFF
TRBV5-6 | CASSLESSYEQYF
TRBV9 | CASSVVPAGVEQFF
TRBV5-1 | CASTLLPQGQETQYF
TRBV5-1 | CASSSGTGTSDTDTQYF
TRBV30 | CAWSKLMALNQPQHF
TRBV7-2 | CASSLRRELEQYF
TRBV7-7 | CASSHGDKVEAFF
TRBV7-2 | CASSLQGTGVNTQYF
TRBV7-9 | CASSPRLAGDEQFF
TRBV9 | CASSSQVQGGTEAFF
TRBV7-2 | CASSPGLAGDTQYF
TRBV6-5 | CASSQPIGTEAFF
TRBV10-1 | CATHPGTGPATNEKLFF
TRBV7-8 | CASSLRSGGSGNQPQHF